What follows are 32 T cell receptor beta chains derived from one specimen sequenced in a study of T cell responses to AZD1222 COVID-19 vaccine. The table came from immunoSEQ multiplex PCR; TCRdb's copy has only in-frame clones and leaves some out. The table shows roughly 40,000 clones, with around 80% occurring only once. The source material was peripheral blood, sampled on day 0 of AZD1222 vaccination. The receptors shown here come from an adult in good health.

CDR3 DNA: TGTGCCAGTAGTACTCAAGGAGACGCCACTGAAGCTTTCTTT. This translates into CASSTQGDATEAFF. V and J are TRBV19 and TRBJ1-1; D is unresolved. The ends were cut back, 4 bases at V and 4 bases at J, with 13 bases in the middle. This CDR3 comprises 14 residues. Germline V lookup: CDR1 LNHDA, CDR2 SQIVND (reference sequence).

The chain couples TRBV11-2 to TRBJ1-2, with D possibly TRBD1 on 6 matching bases. Trimming left V 5 bases short and J 2 bases short, with 21 bases between. Germline assignment: CDR1 SGHAT and CDR2 FQNNGV. CDR3 length equals 17 residues. The CDR3 DNA follows: TGTGCCAGCAGCGGCCCGGGGGGCAGACCCCTCAACTATGGCTACACCTTC. This sequence encodes CASSGPGGRPLNYGYTF.

This chain links TRBV7-2 with TRBJ1-1; D gene uncertain. This CDR3 region has 13 residues. V lost 3 bases and J 4 bases, leaving 9 bases between the germline ends. Germline lookup yields CDR1 SGHTA and CDR2 FQGNSA. CDR3 nucleotides: TGTGCCAGCAGCTTCCTCGAGTCCACTGAAGCTTTCTTT. This codes for CASSFLESTEAFF.

This clone was seen only a few times. This chain uses TRBV19 with TRBJ1-2; 9 bases align to TRBD1. The V segment lost 3 bases and the J segment 5 bases; nucleotides outside the gene matches: 7. CDR1 and CDR2 from the germline V gene are LNHDA and SQIVND (reference sequence). The CDR3 covers 15 residues. CDR3 nucleotide sequence: TGTGCCAGTAGTATGGAAGGGACAGGGCAGTATGGCTACACCTTC. It is translated as CASSMEGTGQYGYTF.

The chain couples TRBV18 to TRBJ1-1; TRBD1 might be the D (6 bases). The CDR3 runs to 17 residues. CDR1 KGHSH and CDR2 LQKENI come from the germline V gene. Trimming took 5 bases from V and 4 from J, leaving 23 bases between them. CDR3 region: CASSSSSSRVGATEAFF. CDR3 nucleotide sequence: TGTGCCAGCTCATCCTCAAGCAGCAGGGTGGGGGCCACTGAAGCTTTCTTT.

This clone showed up just once. The chain couples TRBV28 to TRBJ2-7, with 10 bases identical to TRBD2. This CDR3 comprises 15 residues. The V gene's germline CDR1 is MDHEN and CDR2 SYDVKM. Trimming at V came to 5 bases and at J to 2 bases, leaving 6 bases not matched to a gene. This CDR3 is CASSTTSGATYEQYF. In DNA, the CDR3 is TGTGCCAGCAGTACCACTAGCGGGGCGACCTACGAGCAGTACTTC.

The chain recombines TRBV6-4 with TRBJ2-5, with 8 bases matching TRBD1. With V trimmed by 3 bases and J by 5 bases, 14 bases remained unmatched. Germline CDR1 MRHNA, CDR2 SNTAGT. This CDR3 has 17 amino acids. The chain's CDR3 is CASSDYCQGQGLETQYF. DNA of the CDR3: TGTGCCAGCAGTGATTATTGCCAAGGACAGGGTCTTGAGACCCAGTACTTC.

This sequence joins TRBV27 and TRBJ2-7; 7 nucleotides match TRBD2. Trimming took 4 bases from V and 3 from J; bases not matched to a gene: 12. The V gene's germline CDR1 is MNHEY and CDR2 SMNVEV (reference sequence). CDR3 length equals 16 residues. The CDR3 DNA reads TGTGCCAGCAGTTCCCAGCGGGATCGGCCTAACTACGAGCAGTACTTC. Translation: CASSSQRDRPNYEQYF.

V usage is TRBV11-3 and J usage is TRBJ2-5, with no clear D. The CDR3 runs 14 residues. The V end was cut by 0 bases, the J end by 1 base, with 6 bases between. Germline V gene data show CDR1 as SGHNT and CDR2 as YENEEA. The CDR3 DNA is TGTGCCAGCAGCTTAGATCACCTCCAAGAGACCCAGTACTTC. This translates into CASSLDHLQETQYF.

The J gene is TRBJ2-7, the V gene TRBV5-1, with TRBD2 identical over 9 bases. The CDR3 sequence is 16 residues long. The V segment lost 0 bases and the J segment 2 bases; nucleotides outside the gene matches: 6. The germline V gene has CDR1 SGHRS and CDR2 YFSETQ. This chain's CDR3 is CASSLDSGGLTYEQYF. CDR3 nucleotide sequence: TGCGCCAGCAGCTTGGACAGCGGGGGGCTGACCTACGAGCAGTACTTC.

The chain carries TRBV29-1 and TRBJ1-4; D is unclear. Trimming took 7 bases from V and 6 from J, leaving 15 bases between them. This CDR3 is built from 13 residues. CDR1 is SQVTM, CDR2 ANQGSEA, per germline. This CDR3 is CSAPDDSHEKLFF. The CDR3 region has the DNA TGCAGCGCCCCTGACGACTCCCATGAAAAACTGTTTTTT.

The CDR3 loop reads CASSSGRGDRTDTQYF. CDR3 DNA sequence: TGCGCCAGCAGCTCTGGGCGGGGGGACCGCACAGATACGCAGTATTTT. The chain is built from TRBV5-1 and TRBJ2-3; 8 bases line up with TRBD2. The CDR3 loop spans 16 amino acids. Germline V gene sequence: CDR1 SGHRS, CDR2 YFSETQ. J was trimmed by 1 base and V by 3 bases; bases with no gene match: 7.

The rearrangement links TRBV10-3 to TRBJ1-1; no definite D call. CDR1 is ENHRY and CDR2 is SYGVKD in the germline V gene. CDR3 size: 11 residues. The CDR3 loop reads CVTSSRAEAFF. Written as DNA, the CDR3 is TGTGTCACATCGTCTCGGGCTGAAGCTTTCTTT.

V gene TRBV6-1 combines with J gene TRBJ1-6; 8 bases are shared with TRBD1. V lost 3 bases, J lost 10 bases, and 8 bases stayed unmatched. Germline-derived CDR1 and CDR2 are MNHNS and SASEGT. The CDR3 has 15 amino acids. The DNA for the CDR3 is TGTGCCAGCAGTGACGAACAGGGGGTAGGATCACCCCTCCACTTT. Protein sequence: CASSDEQGVGSPLHF.

The genes are TRBV19 and TRBJ1-1; D remains ambiguous. The germline CDR1 and CDR2 sequences are LNHDA and SQIVND (reference sequence). Deletions cut 4 bases from V and 4 bases from J, with 13 bases between. The CDR3 covers 14 residues. CDR3 in amino acids: CASSTSGIATEAFF. DNA of the CDR3: TGTGCCAGTAGTACAAGTGGGATAGCCACTGAAGCTTTCTTT.

The V call is TRBV6-2 or TRBV6-3, the J call TRBJ1-6, with 7 bases aligning to TRBD1. CDR1 MNHEY and CDR2 SVGEGT come from the germline V gene. The V and J ends lost 5 bases and 7 bases, in that order; junction bases with no gene match: 5. The CDR3 spans 14 residues. The CDR3 sequence is CASSPTGDNSPLHF. The DNA for the CDR3 is TGTGCCAGCAGTCCAACAGGGGACAATTCACCCCTCCACTTT.

This chain links TRBV11-2 with TRBJ2-3; the match to TRBD2 covers 9 bases. CDR1 SGHAT and CDR2 FQNNGV come from the germline V gene. V shed 4 bases, J shed 2 bases, and the junction held 4 bases outside the gene matches. CDR3 length: 15 residues. The CDR3 coding sequence is TGTGCCAGCAGCTCCCTAGCGGGGACCACAGATACGCAGTATTTT. This translates into CASSSLAGTTDTQYF.

This clone has just a few counts. The rearrangement uses TRBV5-5 and TRBJ1-1, with TRBD1 matching 8 bases. Germline CDR1 reads SGHKS; CDR2 reads YYEKEE (reference sequence). V was pared by 2 bases and J by 6 bases, with 6 bases of the junction left unmatched. The CDR3 covers 14 residues. CDR3 sequence: CASSFGLRGPEAFF. CDR3 DNA: TGTGCCAGCAGCTTTGGGCTCAGGGGGCCTGAAGCTTTCTTT. Complete variable domain (other parts from reference TRBV5-5 and TRBJ1-1): DAGVTQSPTHLIKTRGQQVTLRCSPISGHKSVSWYQQVLGQGPQFIFQYYEKEERGRGNFPDRFSARQFPNYSSELNVNALLLGDSALYLCASSFGLRGPEAFFGQGTRLTVV.

This clone was observed a single time. The gene calls are TRBV18 and TRBJ2-1, with 10 nucleotides matching TRBD2. The CDR3 sequence is 17 residues long. Germline V lookup: CDR1 KGHSH, CDR2 LQKENI. The V segment lost 1 base and the J segment 0 bases; nucleotides outside the gene matches: 3. The CDR3 here is CASSPRSGGTSYNEQFF. CDR3 bases: TGTGCCAGCTCACCACGTAGCGGGGGGACCTCCTACAATGAGCAGTTCTTC.

The chain combines TRBV7-8 with TRBJ1-5, with D possibly being TRBD1 (5 bases). The CDR3 totals 15 residues. Trimming stripped 5 bases from V and 4 bases from J, with 15 bases between. Per the germline V gene, CDR1 is SGHVS and CDR2 is FQNEAQ. For the CDR3, the DNA is TGTGCCAGCAGCCGAGTTGTAGGGGCGAATCAGCCCCAGCATTTT. It translates to CASSRVVGANQPQHF.

This rearrangement joins TRBV3-1 (or the pseudogene TRBV3-2) to TRBJ1-1; maybe TRBD1 (5 bases). V lost 0 bases, J lost 1 base, and 6 bases lay in between. From germline, CDR1 is LGHDT and CDR2 YNNKEL (reference sequence). This CDR3 has 14 residues. The CDR3 is CASSQDRGNTEAFF. Written as DNA, the CDR3 is TGTGCCAGCAGCCAAGATAGGGGGAACACTGAAGCTTTCTTT.

The CDR3 is CASSSPSGPSTEAFF. As DNA, the CDR3 is TGCGCCAGCAGCTCCCCGTCAGGGCCGAGCACTGAAGCTTTCTTT. The chain is built from TRBV5-1 and TRBJ1-1; TRBD1 might be the D (5 bases). The V end lost 3 bases, the J end lost 4 bases, and 16 bases lay between the germline ends. This CDR3 spans 15 amino acids. CDR1 is SGHRS and CDR2 is YFSETQ in the germline V gene.

This chain joins TRBV27 and TRBJ2-3; maybe TRBD1 (5 bases). V lost 5 bases to trimming and J lost 6 bases, with 12 bases between them. The germline CDR1 and CDR2 sequences are MNHEY and SMNVEV (reference sequence). The CDR3 has 13 residues. The CDR3 here is CASSPLGVDTQYF. CDR3 sequence (DNA): TGTGCCAGCAGTCCCCTAGGGGTCGATACGCAGTATTTT.

This rearrangement joins TRBV3-1 (or the pseudogene TRBV3-2) to TRBJ2-3, with 9 positions matching TRBD2. The V and J ends lost 3 bases and 3 bases, in that order; junction bases with no gene match: 4. Looked up from germline, CDR1 is LGHDT and CDR2 is YNNKEL (reference sequence). This CDR3 comprises 15 residues. In DNA form, the CDR3 reads TGTGCCAGCAGCCATAATAGCGGGGGAACAGATACGCAGTATTTT. Protein product: CASSHNSGGTDTQYF.

This chain joins TRBV11-2 and TRBJ2-7; possible D gene TRBD2, 6 bases. The length of the CDR3 is 14 residues. Trimming left V 5 bases short and J 2 bases short, with 13 bases between. From germline, CDR1 is SGHAT and CDR2 FQNNGV. The CDR3 sequence: CASSAGTGAYEQYF. CDR3 nucleotide sequence: TGTGCCAGCAGCGCCGGGACTGGAGCCTACGAGCAGTACTTC.

V and J are TRBV24-1 and TRBJ2-7, with TRBD1 as a possible D gene (6 bases). Germline CDR1 reads KGHDR; CDR2 reads SFDVKD. Trimming left V 3 bases short and J 5 bases short, with 16 bases between. The CDR3 spans 15 residues. The CDR3 is CATSDGAGVKNEQYF. For the CDR3, the DNA is TGTGCCACCAGTGATGGGGCAGGGGTAAAGAACGAGCAGTACTTC.

This chain connects TRBV29-1 to TRBJ1-1, with D perhaps TRBD1 (5 bases). Germline CDR1 and CDR2: SQVTM and ANQGSEA. Trimming took 1 base from V and 0 from J, leaving 6 bases between them. This CDR3 spans 13 amino acids. This chain's CDR3 is CSVEGGVNTEAFF. In DNA form, the CDR3 reads TGCAGCGTTGAAGGGGGCGTGAACACTGAAGCTTTCTTT.

A single count supports this clone. The chain has TRBV6-6 and TRBJ1-5; 11 nucleotides align to TRBD1. Per the germline V gene, CDR1 is MNHNY and CDR2 is SVGAGI (reference sequence). The junction had 2 bases not matched to a gene; V was cut back by 5 bases and J by 2 bases. The CDR3 is made up of 15 amino acids. The CDR3, as DNA: TGTGCCAGCAGTGCGGGACAGGGGGGCAATCAGCCCCAGCATTTT. Translation gives CASSAGQGGNQPQHF.

The chain is built from TRBV12-3 or TRBV12-4 and TRBJ1-3, with D perhaps matching TRBD1 (5 bases). The V gene lost 10 bases and the J gene lost 2 bases, with 12 bases spanning the gap. CDR3 size: 13 residues. Here the CDR3 reads CATGSAAGNTIYF. The DNA for the CDR3 is TGTGCCACAGGGAGCGCCGCTGGAAACACCATATATTTT.

The J gene is TRBJ2-2, the V gene TRBV7-6; unclear D gene. CDR1 is SGHVS, CDR2 FNYEAQ, per germline. The CDR3 covers 15 residues. Trimming took 2 bases from V and 10 from J, leaving 17 bases between them. CDR3 DNA: TGTGCCAGCAGCTTAACAGAGGTCGGCACTCAGGAGCTGTTTTTT. It is translated as CASSLTEVGTQELFF. Using reference TRBV7-6 and TRBJ2-2 for the parts outside the CDR3, the full variable domain is GAGVSQSPRYKVTKRGQDVALRCDPISGHVSLYWYRQALGQGPEFLTYFNYEAQQDKSGLPNDRFSAERPEGSISTLTIQRTEQRDSAMYRCASSLTEVGTQELFFGEGSRLTVL.

The chain links TRBV6-5 to TRBJ1-2, with 10 bases identical to TRBD1. V shed 6 bases and J 8 bases; nucleotides not matched to a gene: 9. The CDR3 extends over 14 amino acids. Germline-derived CDR1 and CDR2 are MNHEY and SVGAGI. The DNA for the CDR3 is TGTGCCAGCAGCACCGACAGGGGGCGCGGAGGCTACACCTTC. This translates into CASSTDRGRGGYTF.

The chain links TRBV4-2 to TRBJ1-1; tentatively, D is TRBD1 (5 bases). From germline, CDR1 is LGHNA and CDR2 YNFKEQ. CDR3 length equals 15 residues. V was clipped by 6 bases and J by 1 base, with 15 bases between them. The CDR3 DNA is TGTGCCAGCAGTATAATCTTCCAGGGGAACACTGAAGCTTTCTTT. It is translated as CASSIIFQGNTEAFF.